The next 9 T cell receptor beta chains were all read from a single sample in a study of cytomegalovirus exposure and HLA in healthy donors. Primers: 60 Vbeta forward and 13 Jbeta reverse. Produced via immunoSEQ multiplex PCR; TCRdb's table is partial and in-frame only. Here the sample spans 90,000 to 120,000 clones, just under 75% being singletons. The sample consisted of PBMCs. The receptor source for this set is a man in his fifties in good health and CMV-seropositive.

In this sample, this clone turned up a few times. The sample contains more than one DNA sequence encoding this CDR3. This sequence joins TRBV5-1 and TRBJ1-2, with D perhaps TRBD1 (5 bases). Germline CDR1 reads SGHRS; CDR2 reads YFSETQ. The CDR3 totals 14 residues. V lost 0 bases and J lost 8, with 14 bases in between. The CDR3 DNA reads TGCGCCAGCAGCTTGGGGCAGGGCCCTGAAGGCTACACCTTC. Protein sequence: CASSLGQGPEGYTF.

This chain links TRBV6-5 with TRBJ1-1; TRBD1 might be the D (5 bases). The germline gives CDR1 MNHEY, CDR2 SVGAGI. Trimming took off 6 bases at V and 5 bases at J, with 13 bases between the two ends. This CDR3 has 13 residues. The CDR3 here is CASSPGGGTEAFF. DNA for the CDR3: TGTGCCAGCAGCCCGGGGGGAGGGACTGAAGCTTTCTTT.

CDR3 sequence: CASSYSSQSNSPLHF. The CDR3 region has the DNA TGTGCCAGCAGTTACTCTTCACAGAGTAATTCACCCCTCCACTTT. This chain uses TRBV6-5 with TRBJ1-6; no reliable D call. V was cut by 0 bases and J by 6 bases, with 9 bases left in between. The CDR3 is 15 residues long. Germline V gives CDR1 MNHEY, CDR2 SVGAGI.

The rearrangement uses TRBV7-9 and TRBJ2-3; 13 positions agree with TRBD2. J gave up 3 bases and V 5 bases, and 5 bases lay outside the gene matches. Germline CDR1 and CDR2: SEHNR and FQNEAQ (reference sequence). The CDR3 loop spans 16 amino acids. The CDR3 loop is CASSRTSGRPTDTQYF. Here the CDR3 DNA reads TGTGCCAGCAGCAGGACTAGCGGGAGACCGACAGATACGCAGTATTTT.

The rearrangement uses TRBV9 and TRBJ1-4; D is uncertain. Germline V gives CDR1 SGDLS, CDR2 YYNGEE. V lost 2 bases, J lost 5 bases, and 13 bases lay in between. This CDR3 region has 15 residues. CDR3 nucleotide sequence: TGTGCCAGCAGCGTCCAGGTCGGTCCCAATGAAAAACTGTTTTTT. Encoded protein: CASSVQVGPNEKLFF.

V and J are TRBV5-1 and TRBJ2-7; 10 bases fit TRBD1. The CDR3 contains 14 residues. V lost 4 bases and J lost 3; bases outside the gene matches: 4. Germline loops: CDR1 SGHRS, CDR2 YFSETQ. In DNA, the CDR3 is TGCGCCAGCAGCATCCGGACAGGGGGCTACGAGCAGTACTTC. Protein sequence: CASSIRTGGYEQYF. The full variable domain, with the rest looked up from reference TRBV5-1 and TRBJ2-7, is KAGVTQTPRYLIKTRGQQVTLSCSPISGHRSVSWYQQTPGQGLQFLFEYFSETQRNKGNFPGRFSGRQFSNSRSEMNVSTLELGDSALYLCASSIRTGGYEQYFGPGTRLTVT.

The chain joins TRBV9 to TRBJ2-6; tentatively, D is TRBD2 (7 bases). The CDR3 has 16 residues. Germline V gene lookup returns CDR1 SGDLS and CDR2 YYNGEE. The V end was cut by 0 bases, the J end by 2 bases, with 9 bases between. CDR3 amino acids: CASSVGGGPGANVLTF. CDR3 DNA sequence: TGTGCCAGCAGCGTAGGGGGGGGGCCTGGGGCCAACGTCCTGACTTTC.

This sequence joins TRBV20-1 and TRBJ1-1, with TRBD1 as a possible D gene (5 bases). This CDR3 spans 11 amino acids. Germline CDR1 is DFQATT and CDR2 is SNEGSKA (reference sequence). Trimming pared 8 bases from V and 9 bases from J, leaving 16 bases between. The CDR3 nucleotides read TGCAGTACCCGAGGCCCAGGGCAAGCTTTCTTT. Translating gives CSTRGPGQAFF.

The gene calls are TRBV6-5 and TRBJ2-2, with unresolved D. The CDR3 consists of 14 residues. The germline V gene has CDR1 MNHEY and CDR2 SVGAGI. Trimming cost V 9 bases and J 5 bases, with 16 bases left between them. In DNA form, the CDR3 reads TGTGCCAGTAAAAAAGCCCTCAATACCGGGGAGCTGTTTTTT. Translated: CASKKALNTGELFF.